This TCR beta chain was recorded in a study of beta chain features in type 1 diabetes. Study-wide points: Type 1 diabetes patients had TCRB CDR3s that were shorter (moderately but significantly so) in all four CD4+ subsets. Resolution of whether HLA type affects TCRB rearrangement was not achieved here.

This CDR3 region has 15 residues. With 3 bases clipped from V and 3 bases from J, the junction kept 2 bases outside the gene matches. The V gene's germline CDR1 is KGHSH and CDR2 LQKENI. One heparinised blood draw averaging about 120 mL was given by each donor. Sorted populations all exceeded 98% purity. What was sequenced were expressed TCRB transcripts, since all of the isolated RNA had been reverse transcribed. The assay was immunoSEQ multiplex PCR, and TCRdb's table has in-frame clones only and misses some. This table has some 350,000 clones, roughly 13% appearing once. Note on this clone: The antigen is undetermined.

Sequenced material: naive CD4+ T cells from blood. The clonotype comes from a woman younger than 30 with type 1 diabetes. The chain joins TRBV18 to TRBJ2-1, with 10 bases aligning to TRBD1. The CDR3 bases are TGTGCCAGCTCACCGGGACAGGGGATCTACAATGAGCAGTTCTTC. This codes for CASSPGQGIYNEQFF.